Below are 8 T cell receptor beta chains sequenced from a single sample in a study of blood T cell repertoires in COVID-19. Clones were read by immunoSEQ multiplex PCR, and TCRdb kept only the in-frame ones, dropping some. In the table there are around 400,000 clones, 80% to 95% of which are singletons. Material for sequencing was PBMCs or T cells enriched from blood (not recorded which). Receptors were obtained from a woman aged 40 to 50 who had been exposed to COVID-19.

This sequence joins TRBV5-1 and TRBJ1-1, with a tentative D call TRBD1 (6 bases). Germline values: CDR1 SGHRS, CDR2 YFSETQ. CDR3 size: 14 residues. The germline V and J ends were trimmed by 4 bases and 4 bases, with 14 bases remaining between them. The chain's CDR3 is CASSLSGASTEAFF. The CDR3 coding sequence is TGCGCCAGCAGCCTGTCAGGGGCGAGCACTGAAGCTTTCTTT.

The CDR3 DNA reads as TGTGCCAGCAGTTACTCTGGCGGGGGGACCAATGAGCAGTTCTTC. Its translation: CASSYSGGGTNEQFF. The V and J genes are TRBV6-6 and TRBJ2-1, with TRBD2 matching 8 bases. Germline loops: CDR1 MNHNY, CDR2 SVGAGI (reference sequence). Trimming cost V 0 bases and J 6 bases; bases outside gene matches: 4. There are 15 residues in the CDR3.

This clone was recorded once. This chain joins TRBV2 and TRBJ1-2, with 7 positions matching TRBD1. V trimming: 4 bases; J trimming: 7 bases; junction bases outside the gene matches: 18. Germline values: CDR1 SNHLY, CDR2 FYNNEI. CDR3 size: 17 residues. This CDR3 is CASSARPGQPEFGGYTF. The CDR3 DNA reads as TGTGCCAGCAGTGCCCGACCGGGACAGCCTGAATTCGGTGGCTACACCTTC.

The chain recombines TRBV2 with TRBJ1-2; D gene unclear. V was trimmed by 4 bases and J by 4 bases, leaving 10 bases between them. The length of the CDR3 is 13 residues. Germline lookup yields CDR1 SNHLY and CDR2 FYNNEI. CDR3 loop: CASSVVVFYGYTF. The CDR3 region has the DNA TGTGCCAGCAGTGTCGTCGTATTCTATGGCTACACCTTC.

CDR3 sequence: CASSDGGMGVYGYTF. CDR3 nucleotide sequence: TGTGCCAGCAGTGATGGAGGGATGGGAGTCTATGGCTACACCTTC. The rearrangement uses TRBV2 and TRBJ1-2, with no clear D. This CDR3 spans 15 amino acids. V shed 3 bases and J shed 4 bases, with 15 bases lying between them. Per the germline V gene, CDR1 is SNHLY and CDR2 is FYNNEI.

V gene TRBV24-1 combines with J gene TRBJ1-2; TRBD1 aligns across 8 bases. This CDR3 contains 17 residues. Germline CDR1 reads KGHDR; CDR2 reads SFDVKD. With 5 bases clipped from V and 8 bases from J, the junction kept 18 bases outside the gene matches. This CDR3 reads CATSGPNKGQGMSGYTF. Here the CDR3 DNA reads TGTGCCACCAGTGGCCCGAATAAAGGACAGGGAATGAGCGGCTACACCTTC.

In this sample, this clone turned up once. The J gene is TRBJ1-6, the V gene TRBV7-9; 7 positions agree with TRBD1. This CDR3 is 15 amino acids long. V lost 2 bases, J lost 7 bases, and 5 bases stayed unmatched. Germline V lookup: CDR1 SEHNR, CDR2 FQNEAQ (reference sequence). The CDR3 bases are TGTGCCAGCAGCTTAAAGACAGGGATAAATTCACCCCTCCACTTT. Protein product: CASSLKTGINSPLHF.

The chain is built from TRBV6-4 and TRBJ1-2; the match to TRBD1 covers 8 bases. Germline values: CDR1 MRHNA, CDR2 SNTAGT. This CDR3 is 14 amino acids long. Trimming took 5 bases from V and 1 from J; bases not matched to a gene: 3. CDR3 bases: TGTGCCAGCAGTAAGACAGGGGATAACTATGGCTACACCTTC. This gives the protein CASSKTGDNYGYTF.